A selection of T cell receptor beta chains follows, all from one sample in a study of blood T cell repertoires in COVID-19. TCRdb's copy holds only in-frame clones and misses some; the assay was immunoSEQ multiplex PCR. The sample records fewer than 150,000 clones, roughly 80% being singletons. What was sequenced was peripheral blood. All receptors come from a man aged 50-59 years with acute or convalescent COVID-19. The CDR3 runs from the conserved cysteine through the conserved F or W. The order of the fields is V gene, D gene, J gene, clone size, CDR3 protein, CDR3 DNA. D genes are given only for firm matches. Only part of the rows carry a size: once, few, many, or a class if the clone is expanded.

TRBV5-1,.,TRBJ2-1,.,CASSLDINSYNEQFF,TGCGCCAGCAGTCTGGACATCAACTCCTACAATGAGCAGTTCTTC
TRBV11-1,.,TRBJ1-2,.,CASSLTAGFYGYTF,TGTGCCAGCAGTCTCACAGCGGGGTTCTATGGCTACACCTTC
TRBV4-1,TRBD1,TRBJ2-1,.,CASSQGGQGYNEQFF,TGCGCCAGCAGCCAAGGGGGACAGGGGTACAATGAGCAGTTCTTC
TRBV25-1,TRBD1,TRBJ1-2,.,CASSSDRGRGYTF,TGTGCCAGCAGTAGCGACAGGGGAAGGGGCTACACCTTC
TRBV3-1/TRBV3-2,.,TRBJ1-1,.,CAASDPNTEAFF,TGTGCCGCCAGCGATCCGAACACTGAAGCTTTCTTT
TRBV23-1,.,TRBJ1-1,.,CASSQSMGRKNTEAFF,TGCGCCAGCAGTCAATCGATGGGGCGGAAGAACACTGAAGCTTTCTTT
TRBV5-1,.,TRBJ1-6,once,CASKGGDNSPLHF,TGCGCCAGCAAGGGAGGGGATAATTCACCCCTCCACTTT
TRBV5-1,.,TRBJ2-7,.,CASSLGRTYEQYF,TGCGCCAGCAGCTTGGGCAGGACCTACGAGCAGTACTTC
TRBV30,.,TRBJ2-1,.,CAWTSDSSYNEQFF,TGTGCCTGGACCTCCGACAGCTCCTACAATGAGCAGTTCTTC
TRBV4-1,.,TRBJ1-6,.,CASSQEAGLGKSPLHF,TGCGCCAGCAGCCAAGAGGCAGGGCTGGGGAAATCACCCCTCCACTTT
TRBV29-1,.,TRBJ2-7,.,CSVVFDRTYEQYF,TGCAGCGTTGTCTTCGACAGGACCTACGAGCAGTACTTC
TRBV3-1/TRBV3-2,.,TRBJ1-1,.,CASSQDGSVTEAFF,TGTGCCAGCAGCCAAGACGGGTCAGTCACTGAAGCTTTCTTT
TRBV4-1,TRBD2,TRBJ2-2,once,CASSLGRLAGVHTGELFF,TGCGCCAGCAGCCTCGGAAGACTAGCGGGGGTGCACACCGGGGAGCTGTTTTTT
TRBV28,TRBD2,TRBJ2-5,.,CASRGGLVGETQYF,TGTGCCAGCCGGGGGGGCCTAGTTGGAGAGACCCAGTACTTC
TRBV7-8,TRBD2,TRBJ2-5,.,CASSLPTSGPYQETQYF,TGTGCCAGCAGCTTACCGACTAGCGGACCGTACCAAGAGACCCAGTACTTC
TRBV10-3,.,TRBJ2-7,.,CAISELRHDRSYEQYF,TGTGCCATCAGTGAGTTAAGACATGATCGCTCCTACGAGCAGTACTTC
TRBV6-5,TRBD2,TRBJ2-1,.,CASRPIAGGDNEQFF,TGTGCCAGCAGACCTATAGCGGGGGGGGACAATGAGCAGTTCTTC
TRBV5-6,.,TRBJ1-1,.,CASSLVEGLAFF,TGTGCCAGCAGCTTGGTGGAGGGACTCGCTTTCTTT
TRBV5-5,.,TRBJ2-1,.,CASSFLSTAGSNEQFF,TGTGCCAGCAGCTTCCTTAGCACGGCTGGCTCCAATGAGCAGTTCTTC
TRBV23-1,TRBD1,TRBJ1-1,few,CASSQSDRDTEAFF,TGCGCCAGCAGTCAATCGGACAGGGACACTGAAGCTTTCTTT
TRBV5-1,TRBD1,TRBJ1-2,.,CASSWTTTGGAGYGYTF,TGCGCCAGCAGCTGGACAACGACAGGGGGCGCTGGGTATGGCTACACCTTC
TRBV6-5,TRBD1,TRBJ1-2,.,CASSPGQGWDYGYTF,TGTGCCAGCAGTCCTGGACAGGGGTGGGACTATGGCTACACCTTC
TRBV5-4,TRBD2,TRBJ2-2,.,CASSGTRPTGELFF,TGTGCCAGCAGCGGGACTAGGCCCACCGGGGAGCTGTTTTTT
TRBV28,.,TRBJ1-5,few,CASSFGRASNQPQHF,TGTGCCAGCAGTTTTGGCAGGGCGAGCAATCAGCCCCAGCATTTT
TRBV5-1,.,TRBJ1-5,once,CASSLSGLNQPQHF,TGCGCCAGCAGCTTGTCTGGCCTCAATCAGCCCCAGCATTTT
TRBV11-2,TRBD1,TRBJ2-7,.,CASSPGTGGIQYF,TGTGCCAGCAGCCCCGGGACAGGGGGGATCCAGTACTTC
TRBV5-1,.,TRBJ1-6,once,CASSSVVGLSNSPLHF,TGCGCCAGCAGCTCCGTAGTGGGGCTGAGTAATTCACCCCTCCACTTT
TRBV19,TRBD1,TRBJ2-2,.,CASTTGGYTGELFF,TGTGCCAGTACGACAGGGGGCTACACCGGGGAGCTGTTTTTT
TRBV6-2/TRBV6-3,.,TRBJ1-3,.,CASSPRGGGSGNTIYF,TGTGCCAGCAGCCCGCGGGGGGGCGGTTCTGGAAACACCATATATTTT
TRBV3-1/TRBV3-2,TRBD1,TRBJ1-2,.,CASSQDDRERVRGYTF,TGTGCCAGCAGCCAAGATGACAGGGAGAGGGTGCGGGGCTACACCTTC
TRBV3-1/TRBV3-2,.,TRBJ1-2,.,CASSQEDYGYTF,TGTGCCAGCAGCCAGGAGGACTATGGCTACACCTTC
TRBV20-1,TRBD1,TRBJ2-3,.,CSASGQGTDTQYF,TGCAGTGCAAGTGGACAGGGCACAGATACGCAGTATTTT
TRBV11-2,.,TRBJ1-6,.,CASSTDSPLHF,TGTGCCAGCAGCACAGACTCACCCCTCCACTTT